Shown below are 25 T cell receptor beta chains from a single sample sequenced in a study of EBV T-cell therapy then PD-1 blockade in nasopharyngeal carcinoma. Treatment here: AdE1-LMPpoly-expanded autologous EBV-specific T-cell therapy followed by anti-PD-1 nivolumab. These TCRs are of unknown antigen specificity. Profiling relied on immunoSEQ multiplex PCR, and the TCRdb table lists in-frame clones only, not all of them. Here the sample spans under 20,000 clones, 84% being singletons. The specimen comprised CD8+ T cells from blood, sampled at roughly day 33 from a patient whose treatment included autologous EBV-specific T cells and nivolumab. These receptors all stem from a man between 40 and 49 years old with nasopharyngeal carcinoma.

The chain carries TRBV7-6 and TRBJ2-1, with TRBD2 matching 8 bases. Germline lookup yields CDR1 SGHVS and CDR2 FNYEAQ. Trimming removed 11 bases from V and 2 bases from J; junction bases left unmatched: 14. The CDR3 is 16 amino acids. CDR3: CASSSGGDLPYNEQFF. As DNA, the CDR3 is TGTGCCTCAAGCAGCGGGGGCGACCTTCCCTACAATGAGCAGTTCTTC. The variable domain in full, with the rest retrieved from reference TRBV7-6 and TRBJ2-1, is GAGVSQSPRYKVTKRGQDVALRCDPISGHVSLYWYRQALGQGPEFLTYFNYEAQQDKSGLPNDRFSAERPEGSISTLTIQRTEQRDSAMYRCASSSGGDLPYNEQFFGPGTRLTVL.

The V call is TRBV5-1, the J call TRBJ1-2, with unresolved D. The germline V and J ends were trimmed by 0 bases and 2 bases, with 5 bases remaining between them. There are 13 residues in the CDR3. CDR1 and CDR2 (germline): SGHRS, YFSETQ. The CDR3 loop is CASSLEPNYGYTF. CDR3 nucleotide sequence: TGCGCCAGCAGCTTGGAGCCGAACTATGGCTACACCTTC.

There are a few counts of this clone. Different DNA sequences within this sample yield the same CDR3. This sequence joins TRBV19 and TRBJ2-2; D tentatively fits TRBD1 or TRBD2 (5 bases each). The V end was cut by 10 bases, the J end by 3 bases, with 9 bases between. There are 12 residues in the CDR3. Germline V gene data show CDR1 as LNHDA and CDR2 as SQIVND (reference sequence). The CDR3 loop is CATEGYTGELFF. The CDR3 DNA sequence: TGTGCCACCGAGGGGTACACCGGGGAGCTGTTTTTT.

The chain couples TRBV5-8 to TRBJ2-3, with D tentatively TRBD2 (6 bases). This CDR3 is 14 amino acids long. V lost 2 bases, J lost 6 bases, and 13 bases lay in between. CDR1 and CDR2 (germline): SGHTS, YDEGEE. The CDR3 sequence: CASSFHTGRDTQYF. The CDR3 DNA reads as TGTGCCAGCAGCTTTCACACTGGGAGGGATACGCAGTATTTT.

The V gene is TRBV29-1, the J gene TRBJ2-1; D not resolved. Germline lookup yields CDR1 SQVTM and CDR2 ANQGSEA. V was pared by 2 bases and J by 10 bases, with 9 bases between. CDR3 size: 11 residues. In DNA, the CDR3 is TGCAGCGTTGAAACGACCTCGGAGCAGTTCTTC. It is translated as CSVETTSEQFF.

The genes are TRBV21-1 and TRBJ2-1; the DNA was not compared with TRBD2, the D call given in the table. TRBV21-1 is flagged as a pseudogene. CDR3 length: 17 amino acids. In nucleotides, the CDR3 is TGTGCCAGCAGCAAAGCCAAGGGTACTAGCGGGGGAGATGAGCAGTTCTTC. Encoded protein: CASSKAKGTSGGDEQFF.

The chain links TRBV7-3 to TRBJ2-1; TRBD2 aligns across 9 bases. The CDR3 runs 16 residues. The V and J ends lost 4 bases and 4 bases, in that order; junction bases with no gene match: 8. CDR1 SGHTA and CDR2 FQGTGA come from the germline V gene. The DNA for the CDR3 is TGTGCCAGCAGCTCTCAAGCGGGGGGCGTATACAATGAGCAGTTCTTC. This sequence encodes CASSSQAGGVYNEQFF.

This rearrangement joins TRBV5-1 to TRBJ1-1; 8 positions match TRBD1. The V gene's germline CDR1 is SGHRS and CDR2 YFSETQ. J lost 3 bases, V lost 7 bases, and 11 bases had no gene match. This CDR3 region has 15 residues. The CDR3 protein is CASGQGWGLDTEAFF. CDR3 nucleotides: TGCGCCAGCGGACAGGGTTGGGGCTTGGACACTGAAGCTTTCTTT.

The chain has TRBV7-9 and TRBJ2-2; D remains ambiguous. Germline V gene lookup returns CDR1 SEHNR and CDR2 FQNEAQ (reference sequence). V lost 0 bases to trimming and J lost 7 bases, with 6 bases between them. This CDR3 comprises 13 residues. The CDR3 DNA follows: TGTGCCAGCAGCTTAGCCCCTCTCGGGGAGCTGTTTTTT. It yields the protein CASSLAPLGELFF. Complete variable domain (other parts from reference TRBV7-9 and TRBJ2-2): DTGVSQNPRHKITKRGQNVTFRCDPISEHNRLYWYRQTLGQGPEFLTYFQNEAQLEKSRLLSDRFSAERPKGSFSTLEIQRTEQGDSAMYLCASSLAPLGELFFGEGSRLTVL.

This clone has more than one count but fewer than ten. The gene calls are TRBV7-9 and TRBJ1-2, with D hard to call. The V and J ends lost 0 bases and 0 bases respectively, with 8 bases between them. The CDR3 has 15 residues. The germline V gene encodes CDR1 SEHNR and CDR2 FQNEAQ (reference sequence). As DNA, the CDR3 is TGTGCCAGCAGCTTAGCGAGGGCAGCTAACTATGGCTACACCTTC. This translates into CASSLARAANYGYTF.

The CDR3 reads CASSVGHGGSIYEQYF. CDR3 DNA sequence: TGTGCCAGCAGCGTAGGTCACGGGGGGTCGATATACGAGCAGTACTTC. This chain connects TRBV9 to TRBJ2-7, with 7 bases that match TRBD2. Germline V gives CDR1 SGDLS, CDR2 YYNGEE. The CDR3 has 16 amino acids. Trimming removed 0 bases from V and 4 bases from J; junction bases left unmatched: 10. The variable domain in full, completed from reference TRBV9 and TRBJ2-7, reads DSGVTQTPKHLITATGQRVTLRCSPRSGDLSVYWYQQSLDQGLQFLIQYYNGEERAKGNILERFSAQQFPDLHSELNLSSLELGDSALYFCASSVGHGGSIYEQYFGPGTRLTVT.

The V and J genes are TRBV27 and TRBJ1-1, with no clear D. This CDR3 has 13 amino acids. Trimming removed 5 bases from V and 0 bases from J, with 7 bases in between. The V gene's germline CDR1 is MNHEY and CDR2 SMNVEV (reference sequence). In nucleotides, the CDR3 is TGTGCCAGCAGTCCCGCAGTGAACACTGAAGCTTTCTTT. Residues: CASSPAVNTEAFF.

V is TRBV6-1 and J is TRBJ1-4; D not certain. The CDR3 covers 11 residues. The V gene's germline CDR1 is MNHNS and CDR2 SASEGT. The V and J ends lost 0 bases and 10 bases respectively, with 3 bases between them. CDR3 coding DNA: TGTGCCAGCAGTGAAGCGGGAAAACTGTTTTTT. Protein: CASSEAGKLFF.

The chain has TRBV5-4 and TRBJ2-7, with 10 bases aligning to TRBD1. CDR1 is SGHNT and CDR2 is YYREEE in the germline V gene (reference sequence). The V segment lost 4 bases and the J segment 5 bases; nucleotides outside the gene matches: 9. The CDR3 loop spans 15 amino acids. The CDR3 spells CASSPRQGAVDEQYF. CDR3 nucleotide sequence: TGTGCCAGCAGCCCTCGACAGGGGGCAGTAGACGAGCAGTACTTC.

The chain joins TRBV7-9 to TRBJ2-7; D uncertain. Germline V CDR1 and CDR2: SEHNR, FQNEAQ (reference sequence). Trimming left V 8 bases short and J 3 bases short, with 8 bases between. The CDR3 runs 11 residues. The CDR3 region is CASLLSYEQYF. Here the CDR3 DNA reads TGTGCCAGCCTTCTCAGCTACGAGCAGTACTTC.

The chain employs TRBV13 and TRBJ2-7, with a tentative D call TRBD2 (7 bases). Germline V gives CDR1 PRHDT, CDR2 FYEKMQ (reference sequence). This CDR3 spans 13 amino acids. V lost 3 bases and J lost 5, with 11 bases in between. The CDR3 spells CASSFGGLNEQYF. DNA of the CDR3: TGTGCCAGCAGCTTCGGGGGGCTGAACGAGCAGTACTTC.

The chain employs TRBV27 and TRBJ1-1; no firm D call. Germline loops: CDR1 MNHEY, CDR2 SMNVEV (reference sequence). CDR3 length equals 16 residues. V lost 4 bases and J lost 0, with 15 bases in between. For the CDR3, the DNA is TGTGCCAGCAGTTCCCGACACCCTCGGATGAACACTGAAGCTTTCTTT. Its translation: CASSSRHPRMNTEAFF.

The chain couples TRBV9 to TRBJ2-3; 7 bases line up with TRBD2. Trimming at V came to 5 bases and at J to 0 bases, leaving 6 bases not matched to a gene. The CDR3 is 15 residues long. CDR1 SGDLS and CDR2 YYNGEE come from the germline V gene. CDR3 DNA sequence: TGTGCCAGCAGAGACCAGCGGGGAAGCACAGATACGCAGTATTTT. Residues: CASRDQRGSTDTQYF.

The V and J genes are TRBV19 and TRBJ1-5, with a weak D call TRBD1 (5 bases). CDR1 LNHDA and CDR2 SQIVND come from the germline V gene (reference sequence). This CDR3 is 14 amino acids long. V was clipped by 2 bases and J by 7 bases, with 12 bases between them. The CDR3 sequence: CASSIFQGYQPQHF. The CDR3 nucleotides are TGTGCCAGTAGTATATTCCAGGGCTACCAGCCCCAGCATTTT.

This rearrangement joins TRBV6-2 or TRBV6-3 to TRBJ2-3; a weak D match, TRBD2 (7 bases). The germline gives CDR1 MNHEY, CDR2 SVGEGT. This CDR3 contains 14 residues. Trimming shortened V by 2 bases and J by 2 bases, and 8 bases separated the two germline ends. The CDR3 coding sequence is TGTGCCAGCAGTTACGGGGGGGCCACAGATACGCAGTATTTT. It specifies CASSYGGATDTQYF.

The gene calls are TRBV6-2 or TRBV6-3 and TRBJ1-1; a weak D match, TRBD1 (6 bases). Germline values: CDR1 MNHEY, CDR2 SVGEGT. This CDR3 comprises 14 residues. Trimming removed 5 bases from V and 4 bases from J, with 14 bases in between. CDR3 DNA sequence: TGTGCCAGCAGTCAGACGACAGGACTCACTGAAGCTTTCTTT. Its translation is CASSQTTGLTEAFF.

CDR3 loop: CASSLATGRPTEAFF. The CDR3 DNA is TGTGCCAGCAGCTTAGCAACAGGGCGACCCACTGAAGCTTTCTTT. This chain links TRBV7-8 with TRBJ1-1; possibly TRBD1 for D (6 bases). Germline assignment: CDR1 SGHVS and CDR2 FQNEAQ. The CDR3 loop spans 15 amino acids. The ends were cut back, 0 bases at V and 4 bases at J, with 12 bases in the middle. The whole variable domain, filled in from reference TRBV7-8 and TRBJ1-1, reads GAGVSQSPRYKVAKRGQDVALRCDPISGHVSLFWYQQALGQGPEFLTYFQNEAQLDKSGLPSDRFFAERPEGSVSTLKIQRTQQEDSAVYLCASSLATGRPTEAFFGQGTRLTVV.

This clone was seen only a few times. V and J are TRBV4-2 and TRBJ2-1, with 12 bases that match TRBD2. With V trimmed by 1 base and J by 0 bases, 4 bases remained unmatched. CDR3 length: 18 residues. Germline loops: CDR1 LGHNA, CDR2 YNFKEQ. The CDR3 protein is CASSQGTSGESSYNEQFF. CDR3 in DNA: TGTGCCAGCAGCCAAGGGACTAGCGGGGAGAGCTCCTACAATGAGCAGTTCTTC.

The J gene is TRBJ2-2, the V gene TRBV4-3; TRBD2 matches at 7 bases. The CDR3 covers 13 residues. Germline values: CDR1 LGHNA, CDR2 YSLEER. J was trimmed by 9 bases and V by 4 bases; bases with no gene match: 5. This CDR3 reads CASSLTGGRELFF. Written as DNA, the CDR3 is TGCGCCAGCAGCCTCACCGGGGGGAGGGAGCTGTTTTTT.

This chain links TRBV5-4 with TRBJ2-7, with 9 bases that match TRBD2. This CDR3 is built from 15 residues. J gave up 6 bases and V 0 bases, and 7 bases lay outside the gene matches. CDR1 is SGHNT and CDR2 is YYREEE in the germline V gene (reference sequence). CDR3: CASSLARLAGTEQYF. In nucleotides, the CDR3 is TGTGCCAGCAGCTTGGCGCGGCTAGCGGGGACCGAGCAGTACTTC. Full variable domain (missing parts from reference TRBV5-4 and TRBJ2-7): ETGVTQSPTHLIKTRGQQVTLRCSSQSGHNTVSWYQQALGQGPQFIFQYYREEENGRGNFPPRFSGLQFPNYSSELNVNALELDDSALYLCASSLARLAGTEQYFGPGTRLTVT.